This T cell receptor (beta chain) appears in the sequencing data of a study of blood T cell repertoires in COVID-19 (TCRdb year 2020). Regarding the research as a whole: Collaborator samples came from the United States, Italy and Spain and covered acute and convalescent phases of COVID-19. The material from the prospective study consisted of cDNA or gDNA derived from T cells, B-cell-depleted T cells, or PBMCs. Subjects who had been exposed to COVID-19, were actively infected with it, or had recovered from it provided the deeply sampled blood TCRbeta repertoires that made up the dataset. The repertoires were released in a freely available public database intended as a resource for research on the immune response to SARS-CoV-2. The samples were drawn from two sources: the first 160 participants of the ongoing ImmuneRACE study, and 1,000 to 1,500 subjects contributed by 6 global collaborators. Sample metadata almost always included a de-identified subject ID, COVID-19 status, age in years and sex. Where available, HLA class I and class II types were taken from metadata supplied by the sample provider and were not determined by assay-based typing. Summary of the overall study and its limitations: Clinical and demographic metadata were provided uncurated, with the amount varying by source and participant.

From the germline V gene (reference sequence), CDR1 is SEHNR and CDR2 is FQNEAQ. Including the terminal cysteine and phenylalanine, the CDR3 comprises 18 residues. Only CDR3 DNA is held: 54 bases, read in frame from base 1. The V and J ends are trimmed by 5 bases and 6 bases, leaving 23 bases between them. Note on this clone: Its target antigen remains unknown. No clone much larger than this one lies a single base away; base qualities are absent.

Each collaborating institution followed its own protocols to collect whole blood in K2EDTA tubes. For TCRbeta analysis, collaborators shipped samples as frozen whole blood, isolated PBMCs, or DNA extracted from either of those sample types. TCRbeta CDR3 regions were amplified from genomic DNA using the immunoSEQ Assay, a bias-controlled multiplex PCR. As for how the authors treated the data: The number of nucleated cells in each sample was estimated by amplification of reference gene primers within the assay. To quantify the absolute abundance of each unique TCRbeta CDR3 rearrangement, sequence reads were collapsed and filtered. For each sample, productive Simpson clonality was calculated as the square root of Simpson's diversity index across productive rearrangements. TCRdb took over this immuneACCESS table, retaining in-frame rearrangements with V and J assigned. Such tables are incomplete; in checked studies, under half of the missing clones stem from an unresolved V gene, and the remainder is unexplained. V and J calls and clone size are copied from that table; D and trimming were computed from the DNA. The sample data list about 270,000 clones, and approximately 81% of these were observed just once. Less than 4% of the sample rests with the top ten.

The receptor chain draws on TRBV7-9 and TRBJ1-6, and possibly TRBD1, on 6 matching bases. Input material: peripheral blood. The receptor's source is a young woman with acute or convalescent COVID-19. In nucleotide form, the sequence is TGTGCCAGCAGCCATCTAAAGACAGGTGGTGGTTCTAATTCACCCCTCCACTTT. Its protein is CASSHLKTGGGSNSPLHF.